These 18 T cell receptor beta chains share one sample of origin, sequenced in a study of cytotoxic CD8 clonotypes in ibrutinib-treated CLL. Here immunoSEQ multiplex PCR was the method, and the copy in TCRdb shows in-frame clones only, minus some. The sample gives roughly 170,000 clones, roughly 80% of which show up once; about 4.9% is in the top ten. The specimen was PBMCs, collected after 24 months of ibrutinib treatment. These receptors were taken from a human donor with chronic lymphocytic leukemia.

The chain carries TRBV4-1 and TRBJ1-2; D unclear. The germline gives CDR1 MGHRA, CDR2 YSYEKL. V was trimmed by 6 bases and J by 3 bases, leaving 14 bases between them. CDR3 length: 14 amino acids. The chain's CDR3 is CASSAGPVDYGYTF. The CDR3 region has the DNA TGCGCCAGCAGTGCAGGTCCTGTAGACTATGGCTACACCTTC.

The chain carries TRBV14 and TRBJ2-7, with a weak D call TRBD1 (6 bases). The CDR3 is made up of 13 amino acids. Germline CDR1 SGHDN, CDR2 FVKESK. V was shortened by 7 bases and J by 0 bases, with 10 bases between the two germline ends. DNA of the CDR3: TGTGCCAGCATGGACAGCAGCTCCTACGAGCAGTACTTC. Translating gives CASMDSSSYEQYF. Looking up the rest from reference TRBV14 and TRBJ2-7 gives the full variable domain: EAGVTQFPSHSVIEKGQTVTLRCDPISGHDNLYWYRRVMGKEIKFLLHFVKESKQDESGMPNNRFLAERTGGTYSTLKVQPAELEDSGVYFCASMDSSSYEQYFGPGTRLTVT.

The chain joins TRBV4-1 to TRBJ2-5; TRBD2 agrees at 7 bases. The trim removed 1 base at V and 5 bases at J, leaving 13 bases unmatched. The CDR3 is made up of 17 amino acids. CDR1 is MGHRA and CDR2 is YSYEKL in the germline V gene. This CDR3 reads CASSQGNLGLVGETQYF. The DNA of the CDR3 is TGCGCCAGCAGCCAAGGAAATCTCGGACTAGTCGGGGAGACCCAGTACTTC.

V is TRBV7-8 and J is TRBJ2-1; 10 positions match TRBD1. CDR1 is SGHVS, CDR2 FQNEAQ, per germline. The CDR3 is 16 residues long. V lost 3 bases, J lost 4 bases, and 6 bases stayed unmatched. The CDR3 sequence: CASSLRRDRGYNEQFF. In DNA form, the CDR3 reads TGTGCCAGCAGCTTGAGGAGGGACAGGGGTTACAATGAGCAGTTCTTC.

DNA of the CDR3: TGTGCCAGCAGCGGAGGACTAGCGGGGGGTGTCGGGGAGCTGTTTTTT. Its translation is CASSGGLAGGVGELFF. The chain employs TRBV9 and TRBJ2-2; 14 nucleotides line up with TRBD2. Germline V CDR1 and CDR2: SGDLS, YYNGEE. The CDR3 loop spans 16 amino acids. V was clipped by 3 bases and J by 7 bases; unmatched bases: 5.

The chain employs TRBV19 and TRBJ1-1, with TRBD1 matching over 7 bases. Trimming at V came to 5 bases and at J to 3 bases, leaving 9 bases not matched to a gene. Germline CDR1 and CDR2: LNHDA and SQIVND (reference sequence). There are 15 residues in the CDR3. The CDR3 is CASSPQTGMDTEAFF. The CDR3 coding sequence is TGTGCCAGTAGTCCCCAGACAGGGATGGACACTGAAGCTTTCTTT.

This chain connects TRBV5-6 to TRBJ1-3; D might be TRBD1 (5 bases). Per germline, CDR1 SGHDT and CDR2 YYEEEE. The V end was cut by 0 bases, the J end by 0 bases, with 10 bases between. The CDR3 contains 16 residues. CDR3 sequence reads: CASSLVQGFSGNTIYF. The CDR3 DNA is TGTGCCAGCAGCTTGGTTCAGGGCTTCTCTGGAAACACCATATATTTT.

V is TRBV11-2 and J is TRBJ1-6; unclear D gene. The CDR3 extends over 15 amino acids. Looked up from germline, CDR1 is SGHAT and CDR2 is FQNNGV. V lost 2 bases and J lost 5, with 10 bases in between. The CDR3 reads CASSLSFSDNSPLHF. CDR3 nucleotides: TGTGCCAGCAGCTTAAGTTTTTCGGATAATTCACCCCTCCACTTT.

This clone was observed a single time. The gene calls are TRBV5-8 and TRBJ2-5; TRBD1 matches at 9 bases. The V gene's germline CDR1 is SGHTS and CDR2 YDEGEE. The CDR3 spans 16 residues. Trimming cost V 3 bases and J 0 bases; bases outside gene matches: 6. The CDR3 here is CASSSKGTGHQETQYF. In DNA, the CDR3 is TGTGCCAGCAGCTCAAAAGGGACAGGGCACCAAGAGACCCAGTACTTC.

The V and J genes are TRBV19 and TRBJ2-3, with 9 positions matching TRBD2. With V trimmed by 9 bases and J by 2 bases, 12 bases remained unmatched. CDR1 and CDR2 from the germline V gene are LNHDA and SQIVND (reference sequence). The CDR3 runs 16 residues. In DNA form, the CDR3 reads TGTGCCAGCCAGACCGGGACTAGCTTGTTCACAGATACGCAGTATTTT. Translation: CASQTGTSLFTDTQYF. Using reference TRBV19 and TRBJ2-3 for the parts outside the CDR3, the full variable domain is DGGITQSPKYLFRKEGQNVTLSCEQNLNHDAMYWYRQDPGQGLRLIYYSQIVNDFQKGDIAEGYSVSREKKESFPLTVTSAQKNPTAFYLCASQTGTSLFTDTQYFGPGTRLTVL.

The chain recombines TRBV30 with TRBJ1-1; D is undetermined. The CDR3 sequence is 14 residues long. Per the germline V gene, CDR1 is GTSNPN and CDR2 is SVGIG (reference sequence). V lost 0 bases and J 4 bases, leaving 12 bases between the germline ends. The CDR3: CAWSVRPIPTEAFF. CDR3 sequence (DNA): TGTGCCTGGAGTGTCCGACCGATACCCACTGAAGCTTTCTTT.

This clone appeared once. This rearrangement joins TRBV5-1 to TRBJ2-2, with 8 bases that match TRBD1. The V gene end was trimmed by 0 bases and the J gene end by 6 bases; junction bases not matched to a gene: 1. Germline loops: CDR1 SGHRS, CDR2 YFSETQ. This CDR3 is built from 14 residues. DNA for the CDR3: TGCGCCAGCAGCTTGGCAGGGGGCTCCGGGGAGCTGTTTTTT. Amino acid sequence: CASSLAGGSGELFF.

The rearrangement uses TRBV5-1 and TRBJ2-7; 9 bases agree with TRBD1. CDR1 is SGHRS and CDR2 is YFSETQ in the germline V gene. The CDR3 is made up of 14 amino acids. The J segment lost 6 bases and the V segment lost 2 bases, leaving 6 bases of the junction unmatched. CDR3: CASSFQGQGSEQYF. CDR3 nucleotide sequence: TGCGCCAGCAGCTTTCAGGGACAGGGAAGCGAGCAGTACTTC.

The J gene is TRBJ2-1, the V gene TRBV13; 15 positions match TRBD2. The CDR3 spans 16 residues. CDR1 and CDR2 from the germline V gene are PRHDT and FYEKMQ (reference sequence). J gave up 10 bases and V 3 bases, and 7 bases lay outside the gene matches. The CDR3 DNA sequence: TGTGCCAGCAGCTTCGGACTAGCGGGGGGGCACGGCGAGCAGTTCTTC. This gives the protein CASSFGLAGGHGEQFF.

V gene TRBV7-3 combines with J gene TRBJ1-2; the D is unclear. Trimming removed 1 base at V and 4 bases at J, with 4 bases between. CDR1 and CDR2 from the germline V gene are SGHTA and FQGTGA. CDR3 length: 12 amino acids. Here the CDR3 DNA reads TGTGCCAGCAGCTTAATCGGCTATGGCTACACCTTC. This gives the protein CASSLIGYGYTF.

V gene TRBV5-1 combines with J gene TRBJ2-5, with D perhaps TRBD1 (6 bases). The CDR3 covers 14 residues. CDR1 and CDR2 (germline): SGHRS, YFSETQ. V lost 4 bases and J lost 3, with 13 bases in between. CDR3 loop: CASSTLTGEETQYF. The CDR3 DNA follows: TGCGCCAGCAGCACCCTGACAGGAGAAGAGACCCAGTACTTC.

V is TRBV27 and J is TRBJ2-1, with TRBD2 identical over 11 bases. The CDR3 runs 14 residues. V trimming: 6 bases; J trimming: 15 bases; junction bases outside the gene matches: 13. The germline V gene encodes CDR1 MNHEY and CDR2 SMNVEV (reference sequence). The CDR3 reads CASSTTGTSGGGFF. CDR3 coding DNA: TGTGCCAGCAGCACTACCGGGACTAGCGGAGGGGGGTTCTTC.

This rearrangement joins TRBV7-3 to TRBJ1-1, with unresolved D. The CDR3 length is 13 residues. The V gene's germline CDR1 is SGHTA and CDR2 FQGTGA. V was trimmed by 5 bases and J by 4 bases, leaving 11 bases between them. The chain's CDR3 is CASSQNGVTEAFF. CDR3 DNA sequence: TGTGCCAGCAGCCAAAACGGGGTCACTGAAGCTTTCTTT. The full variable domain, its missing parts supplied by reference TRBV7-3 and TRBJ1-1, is GAGVSQTPSNKVTEKGKYVELRCDPISGHTALYWYRQSLGQGPEFLIYFQGTGAADDSGLPNDRFFAVRPEGSVSTLKIQRTERGDSAVYLCASSQNGVTEAFFGQGTRLTVV.